The sequence of this T cell receptor beta chain was determined in a study of T cell repertoires in cytomegalovirus infection (dated by TCRdb to 2018 to 2020). A note on the overall study: Alongside well-studied HLA-B-restricted epitopes, the peptide stimulations were aimed at recently identified HLA-C-restricted CMV epitopes, whose presentation resists viral immunomodulation. Donor HLA type was relevant to the analysis, as public TCR beta signatures indicated carriage of CMV infection together with the matching HLA type.

Including cysteine and phenylalanine, the CDR3 has 14 amino acids. Of all the DNA, just the CDR3 is kept, 42 bases in frame from base 1. V is pared back by 3 bases and J by 3 bases, with 10 bases lying between the germline termini. The treatment or condition label, as the study defines it: in vitro stimulation with specific CMV peptide epitopes to enrich CMV-specific T cells. The sequencer listed for this sample is Illumina HiSeq 1500. The public reads were reprocessed in TCRdb via fastp at Q25 and MiXCR, keeping in-frame beta chains. A single entry per CDR3 protein holds the most common genes and DNA from its merged rows. Within this sample are 830,000 or so distinct CDR3 sequences, with 32% of them counted one time only. 12% of the sample lies in the top ten. Points the paper makes about the study in general: The ex vivo response was dominated by HLA-C-restricted CMV-specific TCR beta clonotypes, and the single most frequent clonotype in two of eight donors was supplied by these HLA-C-restricted clonotypes. Cumulative frequency of public TCR beta family members discriminated carriers of CMV infection plus the relevant HLA type in this cohort and an independent approximately 340-donor cohort.

As to this clonotype: Its antigen remains unidentified. One base away there is no much larger clone; base qualities are not given.

The sequencing used cultured CD8+ T cells from PBMCs, collected from culture after CMV antigen stimulation. The chain employs TRBV12-3 or TRBV12-4 and TRBJ2-3; the D gene is unclear. The clonotype originates from a human donor in good health (CMV status not recorded). Some clones in this sample may be carry-over from other donors' samples. In nucleotide form, the sequence is TGTGCCAGCAGTTTTATCGGGTCGACAGATACGCAGTATTTT. It encodes CASSFIGSTDTQYF.